This T cell receptor beta chain is drawn from a study of blood T cell repertoires in COVID-19. Study-level background: T cells, B-cell-depleted T cells, or PBMCs provided the cDNA or gDNA that served as material.

Generated by immunoSEQ multiplex PCR, the TCRdb table keeps only in-frame clones and is missing some. This table has over 150,000 clones, approximately 88% appearing once. The CDR3 is 13 residues long. Germline CDR1 and CDR2: SGHAT and FQNNGV. Trimming removed 5 bases at V and 6 bases at J, with 13 bases between. This clone was observed once. The sequence was collected from a woman aged 55-69 years with acute or convalescent COVID-19. The V call is TRBV11-2, the J call TRBJ1-1, with D possibly TRBD1 on 5 matching bases. Input material: peripheral blood. The CDR3 loop reads CASSPRRDSEAFF. CDR3 sequence (DNA): TGTGCCAGCAGCCCCCGACGGGACTCTGAAGCTTTCTTT.